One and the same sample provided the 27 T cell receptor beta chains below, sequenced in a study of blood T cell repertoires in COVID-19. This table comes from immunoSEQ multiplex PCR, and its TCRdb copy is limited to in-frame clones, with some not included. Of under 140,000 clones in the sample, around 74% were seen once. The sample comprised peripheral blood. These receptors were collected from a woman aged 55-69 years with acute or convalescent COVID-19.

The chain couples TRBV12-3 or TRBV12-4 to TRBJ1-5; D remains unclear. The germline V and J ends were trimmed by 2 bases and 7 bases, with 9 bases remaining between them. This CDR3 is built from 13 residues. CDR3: CASSLLEVQPQHF. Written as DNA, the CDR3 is TGTGCCAGCAGTTTATTAGAGGTACAGCCCCAGCATTTT.

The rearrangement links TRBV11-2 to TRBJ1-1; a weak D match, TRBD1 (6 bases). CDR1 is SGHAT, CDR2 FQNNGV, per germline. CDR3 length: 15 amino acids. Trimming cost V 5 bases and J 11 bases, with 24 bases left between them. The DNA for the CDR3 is TGTGCCAGCAGCCCCCGGACAGAACGAGCTTCTAGGGCTTTCTTT. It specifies CASSPRTERASRAFF.

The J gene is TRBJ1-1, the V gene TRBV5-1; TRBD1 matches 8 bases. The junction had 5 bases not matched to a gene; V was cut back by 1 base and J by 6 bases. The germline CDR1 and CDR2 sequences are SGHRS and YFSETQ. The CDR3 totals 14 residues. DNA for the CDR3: TGCGCCAGCAGCTTGATCCAGGGGGCGGCTGAAGCTTTCTTT. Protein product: CASSLIQGAAEAFF.

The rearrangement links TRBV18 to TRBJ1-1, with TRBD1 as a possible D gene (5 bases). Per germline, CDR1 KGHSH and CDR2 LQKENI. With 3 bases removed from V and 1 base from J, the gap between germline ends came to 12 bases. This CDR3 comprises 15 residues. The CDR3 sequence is CASSPGTAPNTEAFF. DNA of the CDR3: TGTGCCAGCTCACCCGGGACTGCCCCGAACACTGAAGCTTTCTTT.

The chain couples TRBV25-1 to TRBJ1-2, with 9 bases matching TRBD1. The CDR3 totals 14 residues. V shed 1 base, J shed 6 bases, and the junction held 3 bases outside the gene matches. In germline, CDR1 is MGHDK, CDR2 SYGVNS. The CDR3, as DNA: TGTGCCAGCAGTGAATGGGACAGGGTTCATGGCTACACCTTC. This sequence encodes CASSEWDRVHGYTF.

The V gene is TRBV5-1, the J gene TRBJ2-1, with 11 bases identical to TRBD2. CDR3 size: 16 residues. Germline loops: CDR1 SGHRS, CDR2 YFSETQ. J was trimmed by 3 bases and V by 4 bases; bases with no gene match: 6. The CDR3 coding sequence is TGCGCCAGCAGCGTGACTAGCGGGGATAACTACAATGAGCAGTTCTTC. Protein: CASSVTSGDNYNEQFF.

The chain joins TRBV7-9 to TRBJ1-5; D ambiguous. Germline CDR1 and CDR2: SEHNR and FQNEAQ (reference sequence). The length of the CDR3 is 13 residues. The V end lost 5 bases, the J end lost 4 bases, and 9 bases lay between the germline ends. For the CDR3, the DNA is TGTGCCAGCAGCCAGGAGGGTAATCAGCCCCAGCATTTT. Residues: CASSQEGNQPQHF.

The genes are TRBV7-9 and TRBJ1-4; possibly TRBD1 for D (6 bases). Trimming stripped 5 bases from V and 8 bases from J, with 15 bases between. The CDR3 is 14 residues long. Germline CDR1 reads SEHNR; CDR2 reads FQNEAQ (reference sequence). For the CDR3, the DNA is TGTGCCAGCAGCCAATCAGGGGTGGGCGAAAAACTGTTTTTT. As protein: CASSQSGVGEKLFF.

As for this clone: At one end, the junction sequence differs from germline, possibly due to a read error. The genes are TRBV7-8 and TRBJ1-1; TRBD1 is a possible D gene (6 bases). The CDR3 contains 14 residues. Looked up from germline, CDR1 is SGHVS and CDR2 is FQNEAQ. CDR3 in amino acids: CASSTRGANTGAFF. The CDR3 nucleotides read TGTGCCAGCAGCACCCGGGGGGCGAACACTGGAGCTTTCTTT.

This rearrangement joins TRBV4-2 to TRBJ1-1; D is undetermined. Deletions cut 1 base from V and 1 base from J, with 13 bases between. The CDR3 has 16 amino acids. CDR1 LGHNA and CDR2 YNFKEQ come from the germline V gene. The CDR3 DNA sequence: TGTGCCAGCAGCCAAGCTGGCAGGCTGAAGAACACTGAAGCTTTCTTT. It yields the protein CASSQAGRLKNTEAFF.

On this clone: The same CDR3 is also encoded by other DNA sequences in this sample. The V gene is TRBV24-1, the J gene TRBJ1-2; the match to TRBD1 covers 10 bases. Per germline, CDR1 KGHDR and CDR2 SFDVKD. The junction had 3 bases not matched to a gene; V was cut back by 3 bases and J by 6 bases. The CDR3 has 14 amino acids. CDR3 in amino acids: CATSDPGQGNGYTF. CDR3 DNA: TGTGCCACCAGTGATCCGGGACAGGGGAATGGCTACACCTTC.

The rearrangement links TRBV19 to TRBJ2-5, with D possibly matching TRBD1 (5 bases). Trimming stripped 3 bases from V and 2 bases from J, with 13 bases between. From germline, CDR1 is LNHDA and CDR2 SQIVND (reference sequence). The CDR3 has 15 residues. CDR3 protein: CASSMLAQGQETQYF. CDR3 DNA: TGTGCCAGTAGTATGTTAGCCCAGGGACAAGAGACCCAGTACTTC.

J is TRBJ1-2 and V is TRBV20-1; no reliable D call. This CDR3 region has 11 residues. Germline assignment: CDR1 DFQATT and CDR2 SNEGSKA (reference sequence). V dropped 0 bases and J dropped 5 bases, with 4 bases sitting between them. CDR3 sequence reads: CSARDLYGYTF. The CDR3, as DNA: TGCAGTGCTAGAGATCTTTATGGCTACACCTTC.

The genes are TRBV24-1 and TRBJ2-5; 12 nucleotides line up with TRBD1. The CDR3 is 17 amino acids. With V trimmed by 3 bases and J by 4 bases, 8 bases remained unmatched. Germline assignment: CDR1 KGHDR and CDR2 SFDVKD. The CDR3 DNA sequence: TGTGCCACCAGTGATCCTAAGGGACAGGGGGCTGGAGAGACCCAGTACTTC. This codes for CATSDPKGQGAGETQYF.

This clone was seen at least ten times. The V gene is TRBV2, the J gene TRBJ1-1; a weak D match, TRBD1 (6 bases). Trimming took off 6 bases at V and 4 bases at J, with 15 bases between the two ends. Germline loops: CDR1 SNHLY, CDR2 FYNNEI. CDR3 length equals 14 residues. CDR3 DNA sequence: TGTGCCAGCAGGAGAGGGAGGGGGGGCACTGAAGCTTTCTTT. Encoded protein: CASRRGRGGTEAFF.

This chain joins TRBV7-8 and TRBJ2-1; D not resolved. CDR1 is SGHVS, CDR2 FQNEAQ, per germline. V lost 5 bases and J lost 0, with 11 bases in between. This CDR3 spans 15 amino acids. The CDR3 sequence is CASSTGRSSYNEQFF. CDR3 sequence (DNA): TGTGCCAGCAGCACGGGTCGGAGCTCCTACAATGAGCAGTTCTTC.

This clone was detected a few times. This CDR3 reads CASSLTTGGRTDTQYF. The CDR3 nucleotides are TGTGCCAGCAGCTTAACTACAGGGGGCCGCACAGATACGCAGTATTTT. The V and J genes are TRBV7-8 and TRBJ2-3; 9 bases agree with TRBD1. There are 16 residues in the CDR3. From germline, CDR1 is SGHVS and CDR2 FQNEAQ. The V segment lost 2 bases and the J segment 1 base; nucleotides outside the gene matches: 4.

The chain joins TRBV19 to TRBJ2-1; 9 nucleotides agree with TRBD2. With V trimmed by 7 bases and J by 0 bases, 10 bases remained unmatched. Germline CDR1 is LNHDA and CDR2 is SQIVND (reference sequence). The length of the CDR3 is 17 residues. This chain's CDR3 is CASNEYRGGGSYNEQFF. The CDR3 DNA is TGTGCCAGTAACGAGTACCGCGGGGGGGGCTCCTACAATGAGCAGTTCTTC.

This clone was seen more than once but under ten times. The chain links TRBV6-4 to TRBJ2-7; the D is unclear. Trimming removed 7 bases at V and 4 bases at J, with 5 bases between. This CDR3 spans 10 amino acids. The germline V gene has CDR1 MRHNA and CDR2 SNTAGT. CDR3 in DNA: TGTGCCAGCACCTTTTACGAGCAGTACTTC. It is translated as CASTFYEQYF.

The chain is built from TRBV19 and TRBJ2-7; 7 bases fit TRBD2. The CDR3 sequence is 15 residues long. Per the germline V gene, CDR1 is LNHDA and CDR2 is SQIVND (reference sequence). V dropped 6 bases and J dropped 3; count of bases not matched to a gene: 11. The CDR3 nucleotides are TGTGCCAGTAGATACCTTCCGGGGGGAAACTACGAGCAGTACTTC. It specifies CASRYLPGGNYEQYF.

The CDR3 nucleotides read TGTGCCAGCACTAAGACAGGGCCAGGTAACTATGGCTACACCTTC. It codes for CASTKTGPGNYGYTF. The chain recombines TRBV5-4 with TRBJ1-2; 7 bases agree with TRBD1. Per the germline V gene, CDR1 is SGHNT and CDR2 is YYREEE (reference sequence). The CDR3 is 15 amino acids. With 6 bases clipped from V and 1 base from J, the junction kept 9 bases outside the gene matches.

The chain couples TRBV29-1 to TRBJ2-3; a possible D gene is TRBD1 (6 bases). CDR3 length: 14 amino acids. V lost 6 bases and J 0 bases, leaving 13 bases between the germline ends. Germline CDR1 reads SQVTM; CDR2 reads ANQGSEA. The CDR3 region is CSVVGGSSTDTQYF. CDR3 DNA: TGCAGCGTGGTAGGGGGTTCTAGCACAGATACGCAGTATTTT.

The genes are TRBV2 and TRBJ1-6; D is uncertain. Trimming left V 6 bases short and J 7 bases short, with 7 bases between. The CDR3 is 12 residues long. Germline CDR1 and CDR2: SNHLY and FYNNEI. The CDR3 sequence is CASRYTNSPLHF. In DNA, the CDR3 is TGTGCCAGCAGATACACGAATTCACCCCTCCACTTT.

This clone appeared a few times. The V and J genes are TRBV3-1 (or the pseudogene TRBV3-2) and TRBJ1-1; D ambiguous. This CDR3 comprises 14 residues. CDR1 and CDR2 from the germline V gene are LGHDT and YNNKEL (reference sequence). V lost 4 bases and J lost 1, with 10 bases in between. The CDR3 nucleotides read TGTGCCAGCAGCCTCGGGAACAAGAACACTGAAGCTTTCTTT. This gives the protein CASSLGNKNTEAFF.

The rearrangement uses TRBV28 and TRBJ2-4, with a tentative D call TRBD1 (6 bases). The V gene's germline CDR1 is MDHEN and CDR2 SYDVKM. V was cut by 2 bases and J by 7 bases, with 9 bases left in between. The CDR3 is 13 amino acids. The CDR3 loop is CASSLTGSNIQYF. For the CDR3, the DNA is TGTGCCAGCAGTTTAACAGGGTCTAACATTCAGTACTTC.

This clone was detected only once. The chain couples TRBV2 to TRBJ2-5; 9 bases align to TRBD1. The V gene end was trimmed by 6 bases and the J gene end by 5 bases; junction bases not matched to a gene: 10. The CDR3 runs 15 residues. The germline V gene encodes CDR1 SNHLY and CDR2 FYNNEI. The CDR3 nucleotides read TGTGCCAGCAGGGGGCGACACAGGGGGCCGGAGACCCAGTACTTC. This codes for CASRGRHRGPETQYF.

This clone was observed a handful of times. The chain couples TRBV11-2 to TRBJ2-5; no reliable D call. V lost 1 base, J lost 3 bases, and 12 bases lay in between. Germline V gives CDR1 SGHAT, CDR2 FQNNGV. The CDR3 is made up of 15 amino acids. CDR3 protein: CASSLVRTSEETQYF. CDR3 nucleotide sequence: TGTGCCAGCAGCTTAGTCCGCACTTCTGAAGAGACCCAGTACTTC.